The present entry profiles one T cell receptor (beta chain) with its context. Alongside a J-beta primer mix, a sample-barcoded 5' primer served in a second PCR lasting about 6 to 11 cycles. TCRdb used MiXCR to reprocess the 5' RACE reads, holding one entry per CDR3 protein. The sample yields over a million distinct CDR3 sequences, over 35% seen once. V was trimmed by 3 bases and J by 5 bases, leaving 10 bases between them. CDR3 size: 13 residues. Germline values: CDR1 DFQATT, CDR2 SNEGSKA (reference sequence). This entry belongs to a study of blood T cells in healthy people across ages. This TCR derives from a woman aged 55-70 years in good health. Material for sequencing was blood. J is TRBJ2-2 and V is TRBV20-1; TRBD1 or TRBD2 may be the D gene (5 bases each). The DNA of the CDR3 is TGCAGTGCTAGCGGGGACGGGACCGGGGAGCTGTTTTTT. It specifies CSASGDGTGELFF.